This T cell receptor beta chain derives from a study of Ad26.COV2.S vaccination and SARS-CoV-2 variants. Germline CDR1 is MGHRA and CDR2 is YSYEKL. The CDR3 covers 16 residues. The germline V and J ends were trimmed by 6 bases and 0 bases, with 16 bases remaining between them. TCRdb's copy holds only in-frame clones and misses some; the assay was immunoSEQ multiplex PCR. The table shows 410,000 or so clones, with 75% to 95% occurring only once. The treatment is: some 19 received Ad26.COV2.S at low or high dose, single or two shots; about 5 received placebo; per-sample allocation not given. Day 63 following the first vaccine or placebo injection was when the samples were taken. This person who donated was an adult of 18-55 years in Boston.

The sample in question was peripheral blood, obtained in a trial of Ad26.COV2.S vaccine versus placebo. This clonotype was sampled from a person aged 18-65 years who received the Ad26.COV2.S COVID-19 vaccine or a placebo. This chain joins TRBV4-1 and TRBJ2-3; D is uncertain. The CDR3: CASRQNPSGSTDTQYF. For the CDR3, the DNA is TGCGCCAGCAGACAAAACCCCTCCGGGAGCACAGATACGCAGTATTTT.